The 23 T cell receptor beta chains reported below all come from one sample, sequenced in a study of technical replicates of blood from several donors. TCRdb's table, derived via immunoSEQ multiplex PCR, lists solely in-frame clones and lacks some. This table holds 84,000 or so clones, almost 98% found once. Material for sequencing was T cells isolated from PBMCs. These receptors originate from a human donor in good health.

Here the CDR3 reads CASSSTGTGWGETQYF. DNA of the CDR3: TGTGCCAGCAGCAGTACCGGGACAGGGTGGGGAGAGACCCAGTACTTC. This chain uses TRBV27 with TRBJ2-5; 9 bases fit TRBD1. Germline V gives CDR1 MNHEY, CDR2 SMNVEV (reference sequence). There are 16 residues in the CDR3. V dropped 6 bases and J dropped 4; count of bases not matched to a gene: 12.

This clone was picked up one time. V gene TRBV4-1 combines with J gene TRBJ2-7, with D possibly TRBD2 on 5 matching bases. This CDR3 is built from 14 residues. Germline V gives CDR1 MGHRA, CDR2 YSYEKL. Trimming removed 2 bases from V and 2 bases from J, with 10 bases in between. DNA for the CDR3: TGCGCCAGCAGCCAAATCGGGGTGGCCTACGAGCAGTACTTC. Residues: CASSQIGVAYEQYF.

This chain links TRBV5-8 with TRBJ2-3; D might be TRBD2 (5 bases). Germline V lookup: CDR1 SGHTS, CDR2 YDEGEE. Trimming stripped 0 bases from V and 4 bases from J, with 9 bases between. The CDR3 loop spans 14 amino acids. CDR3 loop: CASSLVRGPDTQYF. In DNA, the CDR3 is TGTGCCAGCAGCTTGGTTCGGGGTCCAGATACGCAGTATTTT.

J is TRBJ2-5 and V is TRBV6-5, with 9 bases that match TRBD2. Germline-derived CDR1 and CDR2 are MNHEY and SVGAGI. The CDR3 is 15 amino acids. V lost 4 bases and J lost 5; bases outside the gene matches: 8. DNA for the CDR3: TGTGCCAGCAGTTCCACCGCGGGGGGGCCCGAGACCCAGTACTTC. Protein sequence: CASSSTAGGPETQYF.

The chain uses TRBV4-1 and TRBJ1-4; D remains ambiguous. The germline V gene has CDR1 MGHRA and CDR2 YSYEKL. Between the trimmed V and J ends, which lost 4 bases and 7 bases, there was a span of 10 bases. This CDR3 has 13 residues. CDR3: CASSLAGTEKLFF. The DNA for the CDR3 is TGCGCCAGCAGCCTAGCGGGCACTGAAAAACTGTTTTTT.

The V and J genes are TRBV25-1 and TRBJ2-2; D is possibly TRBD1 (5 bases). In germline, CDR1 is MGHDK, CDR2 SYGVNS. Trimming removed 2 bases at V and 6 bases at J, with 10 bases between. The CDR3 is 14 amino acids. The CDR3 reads CASSEAGFPGELFF. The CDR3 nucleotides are TGTGCCAGCAGTGAAGCAGGGTTTCCCGGGGAGCTGTTTTTT. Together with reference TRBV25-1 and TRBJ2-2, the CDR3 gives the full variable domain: EADIYQTPRYLVIGTGKKITLECSQTMGHDKMYWYQQDPGMELHLIHYSYGVNSTEKGDLSSESTVSRIRTEHFPLTLESARPSHTSQYLCASSEAGFPGELFFGEGSRLTVL.

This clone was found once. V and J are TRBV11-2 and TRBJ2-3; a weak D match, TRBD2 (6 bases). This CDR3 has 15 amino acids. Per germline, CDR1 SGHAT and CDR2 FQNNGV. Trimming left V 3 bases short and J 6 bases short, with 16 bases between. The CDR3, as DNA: TGTGCCAGCAGCTTTACGGGAGAAGTGGTGGATACGCAGTATTTT. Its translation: CASSFTGEVVDTQYF.

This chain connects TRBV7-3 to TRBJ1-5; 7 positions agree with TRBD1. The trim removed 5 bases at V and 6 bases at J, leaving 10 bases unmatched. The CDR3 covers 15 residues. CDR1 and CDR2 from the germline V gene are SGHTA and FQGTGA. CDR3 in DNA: TGTGCCAGCAGCCCCCTCACAGGGGAAGGTCAGCCCCAGCATTTT. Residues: CASSPLTGEGQPQHF.

In DNA form, the CDR3 reads TGTGCCATCGGGCCCGCCAGGGGGCTTGGAGAGATGAACACTGAAGCTTTCTTT. It specifies CAIGPARGLGEMNTEAFF. The rearrangement uses TRBV10-3 and TRBJ1-1, with 8 bases that match TRBD1. After removal of 8 bases from V and 0 bases from J, the junction contained 17 bases not matched to a gene. The CDR3 loop spans 18 amino acids. Germline CDR1 ENHRY, CDR2 SYGVKD.

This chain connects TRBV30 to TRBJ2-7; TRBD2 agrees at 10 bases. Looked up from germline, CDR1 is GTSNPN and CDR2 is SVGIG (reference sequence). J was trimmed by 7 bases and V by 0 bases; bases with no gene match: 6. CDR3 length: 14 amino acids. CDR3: CAWSVLTSGEEQYF. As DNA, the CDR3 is TGTGCCTGGAGTGTATTAACTAGCGGGGAGGAGCAGTACTTC.

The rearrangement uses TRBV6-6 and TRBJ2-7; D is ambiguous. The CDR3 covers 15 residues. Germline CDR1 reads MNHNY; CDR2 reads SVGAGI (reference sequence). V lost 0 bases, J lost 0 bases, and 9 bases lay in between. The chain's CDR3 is CASSYSSPGSYEQYF. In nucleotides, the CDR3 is TGTGCCAGCAGTTACTCCTCCCCCGGCTCCTACGAGCAGTACTTC.

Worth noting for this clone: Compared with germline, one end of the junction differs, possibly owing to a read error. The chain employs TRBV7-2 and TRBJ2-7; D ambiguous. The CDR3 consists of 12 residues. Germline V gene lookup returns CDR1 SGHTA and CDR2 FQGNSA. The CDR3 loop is CASSLNQLPPHF. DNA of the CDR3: TGTGCCAGCAGCTTAAATCAGTTACCTCCGCACTTC.

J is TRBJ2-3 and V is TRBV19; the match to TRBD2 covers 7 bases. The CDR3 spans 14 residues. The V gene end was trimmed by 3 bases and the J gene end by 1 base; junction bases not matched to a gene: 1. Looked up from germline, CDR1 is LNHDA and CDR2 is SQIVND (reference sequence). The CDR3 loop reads CASSITSGTDTQYF. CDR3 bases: TGTGCCAGTAGTATTACTAGCGGCACAGATACGCAGTATTTT.

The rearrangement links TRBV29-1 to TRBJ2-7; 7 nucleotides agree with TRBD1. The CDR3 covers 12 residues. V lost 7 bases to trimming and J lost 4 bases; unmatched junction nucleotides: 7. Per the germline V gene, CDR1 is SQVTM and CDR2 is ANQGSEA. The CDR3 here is CSARTGAYEQYF. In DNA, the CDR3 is TGCAGCGCCCGGACAGGCGCATACGAGCAGTACTTC.

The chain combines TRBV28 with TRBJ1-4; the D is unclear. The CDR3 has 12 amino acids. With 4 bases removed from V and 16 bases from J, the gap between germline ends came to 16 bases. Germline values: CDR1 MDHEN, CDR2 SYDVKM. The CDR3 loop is CASSSGPNLWFF. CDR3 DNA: TGTGCCAGCAGTTCAGGTCCCAACCTCTGGTTTTTT.

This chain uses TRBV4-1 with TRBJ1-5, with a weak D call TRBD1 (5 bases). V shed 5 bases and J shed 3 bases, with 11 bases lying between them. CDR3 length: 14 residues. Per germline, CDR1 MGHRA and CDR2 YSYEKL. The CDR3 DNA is TGCGCCAGCAGCTACGGCAGGGACAATCAGCCCCAGCATTTT. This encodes CASSYGRDNQPQHF.

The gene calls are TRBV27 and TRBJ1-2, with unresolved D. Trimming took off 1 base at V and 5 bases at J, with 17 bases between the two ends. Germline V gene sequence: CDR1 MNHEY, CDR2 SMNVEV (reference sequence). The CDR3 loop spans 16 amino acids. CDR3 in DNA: TGTGCCAGCAGTTTATTTCCGGTGGAGGGCGGGTATGGCTACACCTTC. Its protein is CASSLFPVEGGYGYTF.

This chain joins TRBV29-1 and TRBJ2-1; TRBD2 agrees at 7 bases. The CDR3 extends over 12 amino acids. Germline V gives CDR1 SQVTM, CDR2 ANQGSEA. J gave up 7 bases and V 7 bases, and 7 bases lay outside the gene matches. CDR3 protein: CSAWTRPNEQFF. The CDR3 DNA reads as TGCAGCGCCTGGACTAGGCCAAATGAGCAGTTCTTC.

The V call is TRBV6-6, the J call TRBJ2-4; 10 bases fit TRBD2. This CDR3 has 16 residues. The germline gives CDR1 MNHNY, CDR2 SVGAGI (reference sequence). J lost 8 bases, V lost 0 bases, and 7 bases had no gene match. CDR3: CASSYSMASGSYIQYF. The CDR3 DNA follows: TGTGCCAGCAGTTACTCGATGGCTAGCGGGAGTTACATTCAGTACTTC.

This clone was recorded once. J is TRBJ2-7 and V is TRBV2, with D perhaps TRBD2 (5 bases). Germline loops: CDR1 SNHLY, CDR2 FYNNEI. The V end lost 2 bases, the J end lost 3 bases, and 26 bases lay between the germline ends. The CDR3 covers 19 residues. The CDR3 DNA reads TGTGCCAGCAGTGAACAGGTTGGAGGTCTCGGCCGATCCTACTACGAGCAGTACTTC. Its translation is CASSEQVGGLGRSYYEQYF.

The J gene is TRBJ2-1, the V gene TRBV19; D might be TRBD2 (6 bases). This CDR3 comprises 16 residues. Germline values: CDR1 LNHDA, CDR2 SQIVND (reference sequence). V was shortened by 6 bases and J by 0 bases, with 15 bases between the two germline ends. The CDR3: CASSYRRGSSYNEQFF. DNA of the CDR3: TGTGCCAGTAGCTATCGACGGGGGAGCTCCTACAATGAGCAGTTCTTC.

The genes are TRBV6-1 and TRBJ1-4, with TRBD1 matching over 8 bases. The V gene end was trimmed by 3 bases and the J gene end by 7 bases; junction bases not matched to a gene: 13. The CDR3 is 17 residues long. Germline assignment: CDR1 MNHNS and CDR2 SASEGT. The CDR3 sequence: CASSDEAGGFFAEKLFF. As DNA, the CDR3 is TGTGCCAGCAGTGACGAGGCAGGGGGCTTCTTCGCTGAAAAACTGTTTTTT.

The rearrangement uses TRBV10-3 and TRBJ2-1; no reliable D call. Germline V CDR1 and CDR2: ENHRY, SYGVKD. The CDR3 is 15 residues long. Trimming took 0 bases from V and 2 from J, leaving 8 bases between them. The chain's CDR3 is CAISESLVPYNEQFF. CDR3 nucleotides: TGTGCCATCAGTGAGTCCCTAGTCCCCTACAATGAGCAGTTCTTC.